Listed below are T cell receptor beta chains from one sample, sequenced in a study of shared clonotypes between healthy human individuals. Sequenced by immunoSEQ multiplex PCR; TCRdb stores in-frame clones only, minus some. The table records approximately 500,000 clones, 90% to 96% of them present only once. Sequenced: naive CD4+ T cells sorted from blood. The source of these receptors is a woman between 25 and 40 years old in good health. Both conserved end residues are trimmed from each CDR3. The D gene is left open where the match is weak.

>NA|TRBV5-1|TRBJ2-1
ASSLVSGANNEQF
>NA|TRBV29-1|TRBJ2-1
SVVLPSSYNEQF
>NA|TRBV28|TRBJ1-1
ASSSPDGGGDTEAF
>TRBD1|TRBV5-4|TRBJ2-5
ASSSGTGRN
>NA|TRBV28|TRBJ1-5
ASSSGDQPQH
>NA|TRBV7-6|TRBJ2-5
ASSLEAEGETQY
>NA|TRBV6-1|TRBJ1-4
ASSERLGVGEKLF
>TRBD2|TRBV18|TRBJ2-1
ASSALGTSGSSVNEQF
>TRBD1|TRBV10-3|TRBJ1-5
AIRDRGAGPQH
>TRBD2|TRBV5-1|TRBJ2-7
ASRSGTNPYEQY
>NA|TRBV19|TRBJ2-7
ASSKGNSYEQY
>NA|TRBV2|TRBJ2-6
ASLIPGAGANVLT
>NA|TRBV5-8|TRBJ1-3
ASSLRLSSGNTIY
>NA|TRBV19|TRBJ1-1
ASSSPPRGRTEAF
>TRBD1|TRBV5-4|TRBJ2-2
ASSPPGTVLGGELF
>NA|TRBV30|TRBJ1-2
AWTHGNYGYT
>TRBD1|TRBV5-1|TRBJ2-1
ASSLGGTVNEQF
>NA|TRBV11-2|TRBJ2-1
ASSPRLVNNEQF
>NA|TRBV28|TRBJ2-7
ASSIQVPSSYEQY
>NA|TRBV5-1|TRBJ2-5
ASRAGQLEETQY
>TRBD1|TRBV27|NA
ASSQRQGGTYEQY
>NA|TRBV27|TRBJ1-1
ASSLSVGSTEAF
>NA|TRBV2|TRBJ2-7
ASSDQGPRYEQY
>NA|TRBV28|TRBJ2-5
ASIGGQETQY
>TRBD2|TRBV2|TRBJ2-2
ASSDSLAGGTGELF
>NA|TRBV7-9|TRBJ1-6
ASSRAIRFSPLH
>TRBD1|TRBV27|TRBJ2-2
ASSMTGGATGELF
>TRBD1|TRBV29-1|TRBJ2-1
SPLMFPGQGGSYNEQF
>TRBD2|TRBV10-1|TRBJ2-7
ASSELRSGSLYEQY
>TRBD2|TRBV7-2|TRBJ2-7
ASSISGRAYEQY
>TRBD1|TRBV19|TRBJ2-3
ASKIRDRVTDTQY
>TRBD2|TRBV28|TRBJ2-7
ASSPRLAGKNEQY
>TRBD1|TRBV18|TRBJ2-5
ASSLEGQSKETQY
>NA|TRBV9|TRBJ1-2
ASSLRAKDTYGYT
>NA|TRBV28|TRBJ2-7
ASRRVRGAYEQY
>TRBD2|TRBV29-1|TRBJ2-1
SVAGLAGYNEQF